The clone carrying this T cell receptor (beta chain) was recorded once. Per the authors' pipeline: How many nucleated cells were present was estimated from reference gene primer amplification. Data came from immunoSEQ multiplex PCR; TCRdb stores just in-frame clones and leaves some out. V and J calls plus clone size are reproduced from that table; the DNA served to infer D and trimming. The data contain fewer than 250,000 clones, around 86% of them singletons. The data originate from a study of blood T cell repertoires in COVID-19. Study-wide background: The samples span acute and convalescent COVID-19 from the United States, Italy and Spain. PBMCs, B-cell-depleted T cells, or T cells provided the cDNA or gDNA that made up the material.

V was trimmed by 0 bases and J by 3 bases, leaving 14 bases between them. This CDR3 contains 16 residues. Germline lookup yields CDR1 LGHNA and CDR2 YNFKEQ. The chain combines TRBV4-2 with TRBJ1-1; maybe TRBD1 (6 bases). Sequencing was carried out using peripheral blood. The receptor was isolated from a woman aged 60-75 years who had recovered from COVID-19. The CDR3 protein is CASSQDGQTTYTEAFF. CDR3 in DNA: TGTGCCAGCAGCCAAGACGGACAGACAACTTACACTGAAGCTTTCTTT.